This TCR beta chain was identified during a study of human T cells and chemical hapten exposure. Study as a whole: Subjects had 2% DPC placed on roughly 2 cm by roughly 2 cm of upper inner arm skin for sensitization.

Described time point: pre-sensitization, week 0. Treatment denoted: therapeutic diphenylcyclopropenone sensitization with weekly scalp DPC. This clonotype was counted many times. TCRdb independently ran MiXCR on the RACE reads; one entry per CDR3 protein. The sample yields some 90,000 distinct CDR3 sequences, 7.5% to 9.5% seen once. Material: whole blood, obtained in connection with sensitization to the hapten diphenylcyclopropenone (DPC). The receptor was isolated from a man aged 35 to 55 with alopecia areata. Some clones in this sample may be carry-over from other donors' samples.

In nucleotides, the CDR3 is TGCAGTGCTAGGACGGATCCGAAAGAGACCCAGTACTTC. Residues: CSARTDPKETQYF. This chain connects TRBV20-1 to TRBJ2-5; D is ambiguous. The length of the CDR3 is 13 residues. The V end lost 3 bases, the J end lost 3 bases, and 11 bases lay between the germline ends. Germline assignment: CDR1 DFQATT and CDR2 SNEGSKA (reference sequence).